These T cell receptor beta chains were read from a single sample in a study of control samples from healthy donors and cancer patients. Sequencing used immunoSEQ multiplex PCR; TCRdb keeps in-frame clones, though not all of them. There are approximately 170,000 clones in the sample; roughly 95% occur only once, and over 4% lies in the top ten. Material: blood. These receptors originate from a woman between 55 and 75 years old in good health. Both conserved end residues are part of each CDR3. A D gene is named only where the DNA matches it firmly. The size entry is marked missing in some rows and otherwise reads once, few, many or a size class.

d_gene	v_gene	j_gene	abundance	CDR3aa	CDR3nt
.	TRBV13	TRBJ2-5	.	CASSLSNRRGETQYF	TGTGCCAGCAGCTTATCTAATCGTCGCGGGGAGACCCAGTACTTC
TRBD2	TRBV11-3	TRBJ2-1	.	CASSLSGTNYNEQFF	TGTGCCAGCAGCTTGTCCGGGACTAACTACAATGAGCAGTTCTTC
.	TRBV13	TRBJ2-5	.	CASSATSLQETQYF	TGTGCCAGCAGCGCAACTAGCCTCCAAGAGACCCAGTACTTC
.	TRBV9	TRBJ1-5	.	CASSVGAATQPQHF	TGTGCCAGCAGCGTGGGGGCGGCGACTCAGCCCCAGCATTTT
.	TRBV5-1	TRBJ2-2	.	CASSLAGTVRELFF	TGCGCCAGCAGCTTGGCCGGGACTGTCCGGGAGCTGTTTTTT
.	TRBV2	TRBJ1-1	.	CASSGWTANTEAFF	TGTGCCAGCAGTGGATGGACGGCGAACACTGAAGCTTTCTTT
.	TRBV3-1/TRBV3-2	TRBJ1-3	.	CASSQSGNTIYF	TGTGCCAGCAGCCAGAGTGGAAACACCATATATTTT
.	TRBV5-6	TRBJ2-7	.	CASSLPGYEQYF	TGTGCCAGCAGCTTGCCCGGCTACGAGCAGTACTTC
TRBD2	TRBV30	TRBJ2-3	.	CAWILAGGTDTQYF	TGTGCCTGGATCCTAGCGGGGGGTACAGATACGCAGTATTTT
.	TRBV19	TRBJ1-2	.	CASSLARGDGFNGYTF	TGTGCCAGTTCCTTGGCACGAGGGGACGGCTTCAATGGCTACACCTTC
TRBD1	TRBV10-3	TRBJ1-2	.	CAISSGQGYGYTF	TGTGCCATCAGTTCGGGACAGGGCTATGGCTACACCTTC
.	TRBV5-1	TRBJ1-1	.	CASYSGTHTEAFF	TGCGCCAGCTATTCCGGGACCCACACTGAAGCTTTCTTT
.	TRBV2	TRBJ2-3	.	CASNILATSTDTQYF	TGTGCCAGCAACATACTAGCTACTAGCACAGATACGCAGTATTTT
TRBD1	TRBV11-2	TRBJ2-3	.	CASSLQGQVSTDTQYF	TGTGCCAGCAGCTTACAGGGACAGGTTAGCACAGATACGCAGTATTTT
TRBD1	TRBV29-1	TRBJ1-1	.	CSVRTGAREAFF	TGCAGCGTTCGGACAGGGGCGAGGGAAGCTTTCTTT
.	TRBV4-3	TRBJ2-3	.	CASSQEGGGTDTQYF	TGCGCCAGCAGCCAAGAGGGCGGGGGCACAGATACGCAGTATTTT
.	TRBV29-1	TRBJ1-4	.	CSVLENEKLFF	TGCAGCGTTCTAGAAAATGAAAAACTGTTTTTT
TRBD1	TRBV6-5	TRBJ1-1	once	CASSATGVSYTEAFF	TGTGCCAGCAGCGCAACAGGGGTTTCTTACACTGAAGCTTTCTTT
.	TRBV5-1	TRBJ1-1	.	CASSLAGENTEAFF	TGCGCCAGCAGCTTGGCCGGGGAGAACACTGAAGCTTTCTTT
.	TRBV5-4	TRBJ2-5	.	CASSLERGGRETQYF	TGTGCCAGCAGCTTGGAAAGGGGTGGACGGGAGACCCAGTACTTC
TRBD1	TRBV24-1	TRBJ2-1	.	CATSDTGTGSNEQFF	TGTGCCACCAGTGACACCGGGACAGGATCCAATGAGCAGTTCTTC
TRBD1	TRBV19	TRBJ1-4	.	CASTVYWGQGGNEKLFF	TGTGCCAGTACAGTCTATTGGGGACAGGGTGGTAATGAAAAACTGTTTTTT
TRBD1	TRBV25-1	TRBJ1-6	.	CASTETGSSPLHF	TGTGCCAGCACCGAGACAGGGTCTTCACCCCTCCACTTT
TRBD1	TRBV18	TRBJ1-6	.	CASSLGTGGNSPLHF	TGTGCCAGCTCGCTCGGGACAGGGGGTAATTCACCCCTCCACTTT